This is a list of T cell receptor beta chains from one sample in a study of blood T cell repertoires in COVID-19. Sequencing was performed with immunoSEQ multiplex PCR; in TCRdb, only in-frame clones are kept and a portion is missing. The profile shows about 70,000 clones, approximately 82% of them singletons. The sequenced material came from peripheral blood. The source is an elderly woman with acute or convalescent COVID-19. Each CDR3 is given with its conserved first and last residue. The D gene is left open where the match is weak. Clone size is given for some rows only: seen once, a few or many times, or a class if the clone is expanded.

clone_size	v_call	j_call	d_call	cdr3_nt	cdr3_aa
.	TRBV29-1	TRBJ1-2	.	TGCAGCGTTGGGCGGGAAGGTTCAAACTATGGCTACACCTTC	CSVGREGSNYGYTF
once	TRBV4-1	TRBJ1-5	.	TGCGCCAGCAGCCCGCGGTCCGCGGAGGATCAGCCCCAGCATTTT	CASSPRSAEDQPQHF
.	TRBV29-1	TRBJ1-1	TRBD1	TGCAGCGCGTATTCCGGGGACAGAATGAACACTGAAGCTTTCTTT	CSAYSGDRMNTEAFF
.	TRBV7-2	TRBJ2-3	.	TGTGCCAGCAGCGTTCAACGCACTAGCACAGATACGCAGTATTTT	CASSVQRTSTDTQYF
.	TRBV7-2	TRBJ1-1	.	TGTGCCAGCAGCTTAACCCCTTCAGGGGTGAACACTGAAGCTTTCTTT	CASSLTPSGVNTEAFF
.	TRBV6-5	TRBJ2-7	TRBD2	TGTGCCAGCACCTTTAGCGGGGGGGCCTACGAGCAGTACTTC	CASTFSGGAYEQYF
once	TRBV29-1	TRBJ2-1	.	TGCAGCGTGGCTGCCCCGGGACAAGCGAAGTTCTTC	CSVAAPGQAKFF
.	TRBV11-2	TRBJ1-2	.	TGTGCCAGCAGCTTAACCACAGGACAGTCCTATGGCTACACCTTC	CASSLTTGQSYGYTF
once	TRBV6-5	TRBJ1-5	.	TGTGCCAGCAGTACCCGGACAAGTAGCAATCAGCCCCAGCATTTT	CASSTRTSSNQPQHF
once	TRBV5-1	TRBJ1-2	TRBD1	TGCGCCAGCACCGACACAGGGGTCGGGGCTAACTATGGCTACACCTTC	CASTDTGVGANYGYTF